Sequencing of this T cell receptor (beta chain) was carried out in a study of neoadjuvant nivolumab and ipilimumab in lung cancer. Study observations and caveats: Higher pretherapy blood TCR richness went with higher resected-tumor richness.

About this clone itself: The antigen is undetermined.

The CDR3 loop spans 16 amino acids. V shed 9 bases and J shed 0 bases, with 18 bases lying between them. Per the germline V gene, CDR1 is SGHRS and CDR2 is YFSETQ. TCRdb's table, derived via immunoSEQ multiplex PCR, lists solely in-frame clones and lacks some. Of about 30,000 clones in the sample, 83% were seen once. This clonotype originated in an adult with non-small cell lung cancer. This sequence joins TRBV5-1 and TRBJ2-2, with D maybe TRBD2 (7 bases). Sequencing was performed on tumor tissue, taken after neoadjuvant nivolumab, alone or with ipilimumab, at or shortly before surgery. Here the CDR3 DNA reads TGCGCCACAAATCGGGGGGCAATCGCGAACACCGGGGAGCTGTTTTTT. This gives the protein CATNRGAIANTGELFF.